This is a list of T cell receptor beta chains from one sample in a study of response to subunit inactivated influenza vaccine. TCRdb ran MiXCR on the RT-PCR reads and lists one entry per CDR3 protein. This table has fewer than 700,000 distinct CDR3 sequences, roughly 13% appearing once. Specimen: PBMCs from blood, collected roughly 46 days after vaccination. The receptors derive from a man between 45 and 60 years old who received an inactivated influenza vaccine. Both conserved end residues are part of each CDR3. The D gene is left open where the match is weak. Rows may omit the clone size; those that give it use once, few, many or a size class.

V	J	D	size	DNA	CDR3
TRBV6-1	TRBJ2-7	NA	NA	TGTGCCAGCAGCCCGCTCCGCAGGGCCTACGAGCAGTACTTC	CASSPLRRAYEQYF
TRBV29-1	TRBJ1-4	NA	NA	TGCAGCGTTGAAGACAGGGGTAGGGGTGAAAAACTGTTTTTT	CSVEDRGRGEKLFF
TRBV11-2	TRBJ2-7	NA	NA	TGTGCCAGCAGCTTAAGGGGACTCCTCCTCTCCTACGAGCAGTACTTC	CASSLRGLLLSYEQYF
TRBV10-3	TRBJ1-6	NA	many	TGTGCCATCAGTGAGTCGGGGGATAATTCACCCCTCCACTTT	CAISESGDNSPLHF
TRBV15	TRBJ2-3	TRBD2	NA	TGTGCCACCATCCCGGGACTAGGGATCACAGATACGCAGTATTTT	CATIPGLGITDTQYF
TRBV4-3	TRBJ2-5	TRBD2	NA	TGCGCCAGCAGCCAAGATCACCGGACTAGCGGCTTGGGGACCCAGTACTTC	CASSQDHRTSGLGTQYF
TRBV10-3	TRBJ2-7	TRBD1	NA	TGTGCCATCAGTAACTACCCGGGACAGGGAAGCGAGCAGTACTTC	CAISNYPGQGSEQYF
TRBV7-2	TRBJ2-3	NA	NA	TGTGCCAGCAGCTTAGGTCGGGCAGGTTTAGGTAGAGATACGCAGTATTTT	CASSLGRAGLGRDTQYF
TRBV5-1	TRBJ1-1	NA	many	TGCGCCAGCAGCTTGGGAGGGCTCACTGAAGCTTTCTTT	CASSLGGLTEAFF
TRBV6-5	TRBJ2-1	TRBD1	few	TGTGCCAGCAGTTATTATACAGGGGGGAATGAGCAGTTCTTC	CASSYYTGGNEQFF
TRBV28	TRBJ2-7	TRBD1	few	TGTGCCCTTTGGACAGGGCCCATCGAGCAGTACTTC	CALWTGPIEQYF
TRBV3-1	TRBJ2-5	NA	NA	TGTGCCAGCAGCCAAGAAGAAGTAGCCGGAAAAGAGACCCAGTACTTC	CASSQEEVAGKETQYF
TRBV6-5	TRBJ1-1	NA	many	TGTGCCAGCAGTTACGGCGGGGCAGGGACTGAAGCTTTCTTT	CASSYGGAGTEAFF
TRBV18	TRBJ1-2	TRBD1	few	TGTGCCAGCTCACCGCAGTCAGGGGGCGGCGGCTACACCTTC	CASSPQSGGGGYTF
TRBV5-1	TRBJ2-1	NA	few	TGCGCCAGCAGCTTGGAAGCAGGGACCGATGAGCAGTTCTTC	CASSLEAGTDEQFF
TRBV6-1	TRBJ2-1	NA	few	TGTGCCAGCAACTCAAGGACTCTGCTCTACAATGAGCAGTTCTTC	CASNSRTLLYNEQFF
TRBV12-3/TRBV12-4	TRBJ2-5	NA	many	TGTGCCAGCAGCCAACAGGGGAGGCAAGAGACCCAGTACTTC	CASSQQGRQETQYF
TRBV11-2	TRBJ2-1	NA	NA	TGTGCCAGCAGCTTAGACTTCCCTCACAATGAGCAGTTCTTC	CASSLDFPHNEQFF
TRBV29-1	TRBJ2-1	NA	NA	TGCAGCGTTAAGTTCGAGCGGGTGAGCTCCTACAATGAGCAGTTCTTC	CSVKFERVSSYNEQFF
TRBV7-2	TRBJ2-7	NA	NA	TGTGCCAGCAGCTCTCAGGGATTATACGAGCAGTACTTC	CASSSQGLYEQYF